What follows is one TCR beta chain and its context. Donors in Cohort 3 who had recovered were those with two negative PCRs, healthcare professional clearance, or resolution of their symptoms. This specimen belongs to a study of blood T cell repertoires in COVID-19. Study in general: PBMCs, B-cell-depleted T cells, or T cells were the source of the cDNA or gDNA that made up the material.

Germline CDR1 reads LGHDT; CDR2 reads YNNKEL (reference sequence). The V and J ends lost 1 base and 6 bases respectively, with 12 bases between them. The CDR3 extends over 15 amino acids. Generated by immunoSEQ multiplex PCR, the TCRdb table keeps only in-frame clones and is missing some. The sample lists 200,000 to 300,000 clones, roughly 91% occurring once. The clonotype originates from a woman in her 30s who had recovered from COVID-19. Sequences were obtained from PBMCs or T cells enriched from blood (not recorded which). The chain employs TRBV3-1 (or the pseudogene TRBV3-2) and TRBJ2-2; tentative D call: TRBD1 (6 bases). CDR3 residues: CASSQVLSGAGELFF. The CDR3 DNA reads TGTGCCAGCAGCCAAGTATTGTCAGGGGCCGGGGAGCTGTTTTTT.